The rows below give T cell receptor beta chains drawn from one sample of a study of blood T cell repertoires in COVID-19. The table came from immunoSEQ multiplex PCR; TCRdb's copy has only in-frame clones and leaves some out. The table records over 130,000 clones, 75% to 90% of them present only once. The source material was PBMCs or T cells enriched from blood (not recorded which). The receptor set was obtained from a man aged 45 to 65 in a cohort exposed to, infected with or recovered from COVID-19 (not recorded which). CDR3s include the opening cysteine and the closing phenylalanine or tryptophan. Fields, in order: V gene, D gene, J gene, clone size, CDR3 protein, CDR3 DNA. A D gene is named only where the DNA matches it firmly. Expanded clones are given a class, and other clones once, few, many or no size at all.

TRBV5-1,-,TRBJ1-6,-,CASSLTGWDNSPLHF,TGCGCCAGCAGCTTGACAGGGTGGGATAATTCACCCCTCCACTTT
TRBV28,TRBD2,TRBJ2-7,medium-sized,CASTPTLAGRYEQYF,TGTGCCAGCACTCCGACCCTAGCGGGACGTTACGAGCAGTACTTC
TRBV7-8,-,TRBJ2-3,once,CASSLSGNTQYF,TGTGCCAGCAGCTTGTCCGGGAATACGCAGTATTTT
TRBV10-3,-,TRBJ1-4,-,CAIRGTGATNEKLFF,TGTGCCATCAGGGGGACGGGGGCAACTAATGAAAAACTGTTTTTT
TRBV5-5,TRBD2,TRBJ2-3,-,CASTRAGRGTDTQYF,TGTGCCAGCACCCGCGCGGGGAGGGGCACAGATACGCAGTATTTT
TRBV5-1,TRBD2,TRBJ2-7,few,CASSSPQPNQAGAPYEQYF,TGCGCCAGCAGCTCCCCCCAACCAAATCAAGCGGGGGCCCCCTACGAGCAGTACTTC
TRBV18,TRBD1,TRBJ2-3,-,CASSPPDRPRDTQYF,TGTGCCAGCTCACCACCGGACAGGCCCAGAGATACGCAGTATTTT
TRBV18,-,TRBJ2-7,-,CASSPEVRPYEQYF,TGTGCCAGCTCACCGGAGGTTCGCCCCTACGAGCAGTACTTC
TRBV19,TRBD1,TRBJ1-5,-,CASSAGTGAGQPQHF,TGTGCCAGTAGTGCCGGGACAGGGGCCGGCCAGCCCCAGCATTTT
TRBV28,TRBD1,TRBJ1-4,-,CASSPRGQGDEKLFF,TGTGCCAGCAGCCCACGGGGACAGGGAGATGAAAAACTGTTTTTT
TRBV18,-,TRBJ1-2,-,CASSPGQTYGYTF,TGTGCCAGCTCACCAGGGCAGACCTATGGCTACACCTTC
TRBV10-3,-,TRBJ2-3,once,CAISEQSTDTQYF,TGTGCCATCAGTGAGCAGAGCACAGATACGCAGTATTTT
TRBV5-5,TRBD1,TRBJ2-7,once,CASSWGQGGVFEQYF,TGTGCCAGCAGTTGGGGACAGGGGGGAGTATTCGAGCAGTACTTC
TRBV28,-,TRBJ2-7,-,CASSLDSEQYF,TGTGCCAGCAGTCTAGACTCCGAGCAGTACTTC
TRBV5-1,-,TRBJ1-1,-,CASSLYSLMNTEAFF,TGCGCCAGCAGCTTGTACAGCCTCATGAACACTGAAGCTTTCTTT
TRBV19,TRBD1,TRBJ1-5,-,CASSLTGGYNQPQHF,TGTGCCAGTAGCCTCACAGGGGGGTACAATCAGCCCCAGCATTTT
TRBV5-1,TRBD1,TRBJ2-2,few,CASSFGQGSGELFF,TGCGCCAGCAGCTTCGGACAGGGATCCGGGGAGCTGTTTTTT
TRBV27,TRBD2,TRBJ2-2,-,CASSSGTSGRNTGELFF,TGTGCCAGCAGTTCCGGGACTAGCGGGCGGAACACCGGGGAGCTGTTTTTT
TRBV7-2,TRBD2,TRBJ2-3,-,CASSLSLAGGGADTQYF,TGTGCCAGCAGCTTAAGTCTAGCGGGGGGCGGAGCAGATACGCAGTATTTT
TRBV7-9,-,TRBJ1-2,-,CASTVGGSYGYTF,TGTGCCAGCACCGTCGGGGGTAGCTATGGCTACACCTTC
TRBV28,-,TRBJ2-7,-,CASSLPPVRVGYEQYF,TGTGCCAGCAGCCTCCCCCCGGTGAGGGTTGGCTACGAGCAGTACTTC
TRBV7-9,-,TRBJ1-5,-,CASSPPPGHSENQPQHF,TGTGCCAGCAGCCCGCCCCCGGGACATTCCGAAAATCAGCCCCAGCATTTT
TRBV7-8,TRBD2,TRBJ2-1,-,CASSLAPGLAISYNEQFF,TGTGCCAGCAGCTTAGCCCCCGGACTAGCGATTTCCTACAATGAGCAGTTCTTC
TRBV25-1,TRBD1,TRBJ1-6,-,CASSPKTGSYSPLHF,TGTGCCAGCAGCCCCAAGACAGGGAGTTACTCACCCCTCCACTTT
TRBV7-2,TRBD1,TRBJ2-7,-,CASSPFLRGGTGLPEQYF,TGTGCCAGCAGCCCTTTCCTCAGGGGGGGGACAGGGTTGCCGGAGCAGTACTTC
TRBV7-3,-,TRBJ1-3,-,CASSGDGNTIYF,TGTGCCAGTTCAGGGGACGGAAACACCATATATTTT
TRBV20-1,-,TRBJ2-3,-,CSALLADTQYF,TGCAGTGCGCTGCTAGCTGATACGCAGTATTTT
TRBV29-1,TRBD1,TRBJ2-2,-,CSGSTGDTGELFF,TGCAGCGGGAGCACAGGGGACACCGGGGAGCTGTTTTTT
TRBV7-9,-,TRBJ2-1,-,CASIVTGSSYNEQFF,TGTGCCAGCATAGTGACGGGTAGCTCCTACAATGAGCAGTTCTTC
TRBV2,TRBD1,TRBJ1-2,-,CASSLGQGSYGYTF,TGTGCCAGCAGTTTAGGACAGGGGTCATATGGCTACACCTTC
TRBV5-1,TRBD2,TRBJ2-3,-,CASSPWTSATDTQYF,TGCGCCAGCAGCCCCTGGACTAGCGCCACAGATACGCAGTATTTT
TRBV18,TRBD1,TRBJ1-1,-,CASSPLRGQGAEAFF,TGTGCCAGCTCACCGTTGCGGGGACAGGGGGCTGAAGCTTTCTTT
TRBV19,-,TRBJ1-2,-,CASSPGGGYGYTF,TGTGCCAGTAGTCCTGGAGGCGGTTATGGCTACACCTTC
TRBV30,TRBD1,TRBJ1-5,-,CAWSPGTGNQPQHF,TGTGCCTGGTCCCCCGGGACAGGTAATCAGCCCCAGCATTTT
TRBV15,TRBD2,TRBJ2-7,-,CATSRTRLAGAFEQYF,TGTGCCACCAGCAGGACAAGACTAGCGGGAGCCTTCGAGCAGTACTTC
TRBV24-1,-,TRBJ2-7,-,CATSPGEAYEQYF,TGTGCCACCAGTCCAGGGGAAGCCTACGAGCAGTACTTC
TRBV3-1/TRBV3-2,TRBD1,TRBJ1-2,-,CASSSPGQGPGRGYTF,TGTGCCAGCAGTTCCCCGGGACAGGGCCCCGGGCGAGGCTACACCTTC
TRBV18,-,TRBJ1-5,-,CASSPGSLQPQHF,TGTGCCAGCTCACCCGGGAGTTTACAGCCCCAGCATTTT
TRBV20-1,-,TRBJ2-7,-,CSAPDFYEQYF,TGCAGTGCTCCGGACTTCTACGAGCAGTACTTC
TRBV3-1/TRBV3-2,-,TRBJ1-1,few,CASSPLGGDTEAFF,TGTGCCAGCAGCCCCCTCGGTGGTGACACTGAAGCTTTCTTT